This TCR beta chain was recorded in a study of T cell responses to AZD1222 COVID-19 vaccine. Turning to the study itself: Some second doses came at about 4 weeks and others at about 12 weeks; these were pooled.

There are 15 residues in the CDR3. Germline loops: CDR1 SGHRS, CDR2 YFSETQ. Trimming left V 2 bases short and J 10 bases short, with 18 bases between. Turning to this clone: The antigen is unknown.

Overall study findings and caveats: The study reported that nearly half of spike-specific TCRs target unmutated variant regions. Scientists sampled the repertoires only once the peak T cell response had passed.

This table comes from immunoSEQ multiplex PCR, and its TCRdb copy is limited to in-frame clones, with some not included. The sample has about 120,000 clones, roughly nine tenths seen once; the top ten hold about 7%. This sequence originates from an adult in good health. Sequenced material: peripheral blood, taken on day 0 of AZD1222 vaccination. The V and J genes are TRBV5-1 and TRBJ1-4; D might be TRBD1 (6 bases). This CDR3 reads CASSFAGGGSGKLFF. CDR3 nucleotide sequence: TGCGCCAGCAGCTTTGCCGGAGGGGGTTCTGGAAAACTGTTTTTT. The variable domain in full, with the rest retrieved from reference TRBV5-1 and TRBJ1-4, is KAGVTQTPRYLIKTRGQQVTLSCSPISGHRSVSWYQQTPGQGLQFLFEYFSETQRNKGNFPGRFSGRQFSNSRSEMNVSTLELGDSALYLCASSFAGGGSGKLFFGSGTQLSVL.